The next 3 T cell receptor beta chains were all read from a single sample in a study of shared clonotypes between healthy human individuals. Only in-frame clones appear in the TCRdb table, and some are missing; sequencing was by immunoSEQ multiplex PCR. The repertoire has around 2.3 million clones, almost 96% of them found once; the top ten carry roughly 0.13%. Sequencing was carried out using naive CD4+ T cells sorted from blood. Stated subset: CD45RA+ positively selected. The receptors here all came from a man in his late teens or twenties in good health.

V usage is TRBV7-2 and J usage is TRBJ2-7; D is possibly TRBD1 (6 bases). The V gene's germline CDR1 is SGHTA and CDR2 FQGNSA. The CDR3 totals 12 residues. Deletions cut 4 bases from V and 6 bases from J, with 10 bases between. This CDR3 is CASSSQGAEQYF. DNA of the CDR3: TGTGCCAGCAGCTCACAGGGCGCCGAGCAGTACTTC.

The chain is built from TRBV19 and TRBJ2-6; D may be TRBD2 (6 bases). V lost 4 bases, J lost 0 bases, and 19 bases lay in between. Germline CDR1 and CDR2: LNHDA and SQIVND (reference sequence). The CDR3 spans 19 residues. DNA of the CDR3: TGTGCCAGTAGTAACCCAGCCACTAGCTTCGCCTCTGGGGCCAACGTCCTGACTTTC. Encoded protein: CASSNPATSFASGANVLTF.

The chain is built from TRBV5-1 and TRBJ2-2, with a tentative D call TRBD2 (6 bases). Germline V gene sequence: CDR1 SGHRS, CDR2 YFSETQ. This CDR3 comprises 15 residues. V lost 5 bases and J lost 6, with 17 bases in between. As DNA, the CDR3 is TGCGCCAGCAGTTTGCTAGCGTCGATCCCCGGGGAGCTGTTTTTT. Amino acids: CASSLLASIPGELFF.